These 21 T cell receptor beta chains share one sample of origin, sequenced in a study of cytomegalovirus exposure and HLA in healthy donors. 13 Jbeta primers and 60 Vbeta primers were used for the PCR. Produced via immunoSEQ multiplex PCR; TCRdb's table is partial and in-frame only. There are under 110,000 clones in the sample; under 80% occur only once, and under 4% lies in the top ten. The sequenced sample was PBMCs. All receptors come from a man aged 60 to 69 in good health and CMV-seronegative.

This clone showed up just a few times. CDR3 nucleotides: TGTGCCAGCAGCGTAGACCAGGTCACTGAAGCTTTCTTT. Translated, it gives CASSVDQVTEAFF. The rearrangement joins TRBV9 to TRBJ1-1; D is ambiguous. In germline, CDR1 is SGDLS, CDR2 YYNGEE. The CDR3 runs 13 residues. V shed 0 bases and J shed 4 bases, with 7 bases lying between them.

The V and J genes are TRBV19 and TRBJ1-1; D is unresolved. V lost 5 bases, J lost 3 bases, and 10 bases lay in between. The CDR3 is 13 residues long. Germline V gene sequence: CDR1 LNHDA, CDR2 SQIVND (reference sequence). CDR3 protein: CASSENKYTEAFF. The CDR3 nucleotides are TGTGCCAGTAGTGAAAACAAGTACACTGAAGCTTTCTTT.

With respect to this clone: Mismatch with germline at one junction end may stem from a read error. This chain connects TRBV7-7 to TRBJ1-1; D remains unclear. The CDR3 covers 11 residues. Germline V gene data show CDR1 as SSHAT and CDR2 as FNYEAQ (reference sequence). CDR3 loop: CASSPPIPSIF. CDR3 DNA sequence: TGTGCCAGCAGTCCCCCAATCCCGAGTATTTTT.

DNA for the CDR3: TGCGCCAGCAGCTTGGCCGGGACAGAGCCAGAAGCTTTCTTT. Translating gives CASSLAGTEPEAFF. V is TRBV5-1 and J is TRBJ1-1, with 7 bases identical to TRBD1. V lost 0 bases to trimming and J lost 8 bases; unmatched junction nucleotides: 7. There are 14 residues in the CDR3. The germline V gene has CDR1 SGHRS and CDR2 YFSETQ.

The CDR3 DNA sequence: TGTGCCAGCAGCCAAGATCCGGGAGGGGAGACCCAGTACTTC. Amino acids: CASSQDPGGETQYF. The chain combines TRBV4-2 with TRBJ2-5; 8 positions match TRBD2. The CDR3 loop spans 14 amino acids. Unmatched junction bases numbered 2, after V lost 0 bases and J lost 5 bases. In germline, CDR1 is LGHNA, CDR2 YNFKEQ.

This clone was observed a single time. The rearrangement joins TRBV4-1 to TRBJ1-5, with 10 bases aligning to TRBD1. Per the germline V gene, CDR1 is MGHRA and CDR2 is YSYEKL. J gave up 6 bases and V 7 bases, and 12 bases lay outside the gene matches. The CDR3 runs to 16 residues. The CDR3 nucleotides are TGCGCCAGCACTCCTGCCGGGACAGGGGACCCTCAGCCCCAGCATTTT. Translation: CASTPAGTGDPQPQHF.

This clone was seen only a few times. The chain combines TRBV5-1 with TRBJ1-1; D possibly corresponds to TRBD1 (6 bases). The CDR3 is made up of 15 amino acids. Germline V CDR1 and CDR2: SGHRS, YFSETQ. Trimming shortened V by 0 bases and J by 7 bases, and 16 bases separated the two germline ends. CDR3 loop: CASSLGLGQALEAFF. Here the CDR3 DNA reads TGCGCCAGCAGCTTGGGCCTGGGACAAGCCCTTGAAGCTTTCTTT.

The chain combines TRBV6-6 with TRBJ2-1; D unresolved. CDR1 is MNHNY and CDR2 is SVGAGI in the germline V gene (reference sequence). The CDR3 is 14 amino acids. Trimming cost V 0 bases and J 10 bases, with 13 bases left between them. This CDR3 is CASSYSDSHWEQFF. CDR3 nucleotide sequence: TGTGCCAGCAGTTACTCTGATAGCCACTGGGAGCAGTTCTTC.

V usage is TRBV29-1 and J usage is TRBJ2-3, with D unresolved. Germline V lookup: CDR1 SQVTM, CDR2 ANQGSEA. There are 13 residues in the CDR3. The V and J ends lost 6 bases and 1 base respectively, with 11 bases between them. Here the CDR3 reads CSVENGGTDTQYF. CDR3 nucleotide sequence: TGCAGCGTCGAAAACGGAGGCACAGATACGCAGTATTTT.

CDR3 in amino acids: CASSLTVGGYTF. In DNA, the CDR3 is TGTGCCAGCAGCTTGACAGTTGGGGGCTACACCTTC. This chain uses TRBV7-2 with TRBJ1-2, with D maybe TRBD1 (5 bases). CDR3 size: 12 residues. Germline CDR1 reads SGHTA; CDR2 reads FQGNSA. V lost 3 bases and J lost 8, with 10 bases in between.

This chain connects TRBV6-5 to TRBJ1-2, with no clear D. V lost 8 bases and J lost 8, with 21 bases in between. The CDR3 has 14 residues. Germline CDR1 MNHEY, CDR2 SVGAGI. The CDR3 region has the DNA TGTGCCAGCCAAAACGGGGTTTGGTTATCCGGCTACACCTTC. This codes for CASQNGVWLSGYTF.

The chain employs TRBV5-1 and TRBJ2-5, with TRBD2 matching over 8 bases. Germline CDR1 SGHRS, CDR2 YFSETQ. The CDR3 spans 15 residues. Trimming at V came to 0 bases and at J to 2 bases, leaving 3 bases not matched to a gene. CDR3 in DNA: TGCGCCAGCAGCTTGGGGGCTAGCGGGCAAGAGACCCAGTACTTC. Residues: CASSLGASGQETQYF.

The chain employs TRBV7-6 and TRBJ2-7; the D gene is possibly TRBD1 (6 bases). CDR3 length: 13 residues. Trimming took 5 bases from V and 3 from J, leaving 11 bases between them. Germline CDR1 and CDR2: SGHVS and FNYEAQ. The CDR3 reads CASSVKQGYEQYF. In DNA form, the CDR3 reads TGTGCCAGCAGCGTAAAACAGGGCTACGAGCAGTACTTC.

The V gene is TRBV2, the J gene TRBJ2-5; possible D gene TRBD2, 6 bases. The CDR3 extends over 14 amino acids. The germline V gene has CDR1 SNHLY and CDR2 FYNNEI. With 4 bases removed from V and 1 base from J, the gap between germline ends came to 10 bases. CDR3 sequence: CASSGRDFQETQYF. CDR3 nucleotides: TGTGCCAGCAGTGGCCGGGACTTCCAAGAGACCCAGTACTTC.

The V and J genes are TRBV7-2 and TRBJ2-5; 7 bases are shared with TRBD1. The CDR3 extends over 14 amino acids. Germline trimming cut 6 bases from V and 4 bases from J; bases unmatched to any gene: 8. The germline V gene has CDR1 SGHTA and CDR2 FQGNSA. The CDR3 reads CASSLGRGRETQYF. The CDR3 DNA is TGTGCCAGCAGTCTGGGCAGGGGGAGAGAGACCCAGTACTTC.

V gene TRBV9 combines with J gene TRBJ2-1, with 7 bases identical to TRBD2. Germline V gives CDR1 SGDLS, CDR2 YYNGEE. V was clipped by 4 bases and J by 2 bases; unmatched bases: 12. This CDR3 contains 17 residues. CDR3 in amino acids: CASSTRDYLGTYNEQFF. CDR3 in DNA: TGTGCCAGCAGCACCCGGGACTACCTGGGGACCTACAATGAGCAGTTCTTC. Looking up the rest from reference TRBV9 and TRBJ2-1 gives the full variable domain: DSGVTQTPKHLITATGQRVTLRCSPRSGDLSVYWYQQSLDQGLQFLIQYYNGEERAKGNILERFSAQQFPDLHSELNLSSLELGDSALYFCASSTRDYLGTYNEQFFGPGTRLTVL.

This clone was observed a handful of times. The genes are TRBV28 and TRBJ1-5, with 10 bases lining up with TRBD1. The germline gives CDR1 MDHEN, CDR2 SYDVKM. V shed 6 bases, J shed 4 bases, and the junction held 9 bases outside the gene matches. The CDR3 totals 16 residues. CDR3: CASRVLTGGWNQPQHF. For the CDR3, the DNA is TGTGCCAGCAGGGTCTTGACAGGGGGCTGGAATCAGCCCCAGCATTTT.

The rearrangement joins TRBV7-9 to TRBJ2-5; possible D gene TRBD1, 5 bases. V gave up 6 bases and J gave up 1 base, with 15 bases separating them. CDR1 and CDR2 from the germline V gene are SEHNR and FQNEAQ (reference sequence). The CDR3 totals 15 residues. The CDR3 here is CASSPLRQFQETQYF. Written as DNA, the CDR3 is TGTGCCAGCAGTCCTTTACGACAGTTCCAAGAGACCCAGTACTTC. Full variable domain (remainder filled in from reference TRBV7-9 and TRBJ2-5): DTGVSQNPRHKITKRGQNVTFRCDPISEHNRLYWYRQTLGQGPEFLTYFQNEAQLEKSRLLSDRFSAERPKGSFSTLEIQRTEQGDSAMYLCASSPLRQFQETQYFGPGTRLLVL.

The V call is TRBV5-6, the J call TRBJ1-3; D is undetermined. The germline V and J ends were trimmed by 2 bases and 4 bases, with 7 bases remaining between them. The germline V gene has CDR1 SGHDT and CDR2 YYEEEE. CDR3 length: 13 residues. Here the CDR3 DNA reads TGTGCCAGCAGCTTTCGGTGGGGAAACACCATATATTTT. Amino acids: CASSFRWGNTIYF.

The rearrangement joins TRBV5-1 to TRBJ2-7; a possible D gene is TRBD2 (5 bases). Trimming left V 6 bases short and J 3 bases short, with 10 bases between. From germline, CDR1 is SGHRS and CDR2 YFSETQ. The CDR3 has 12 residues. The CDR3 region has the DNA TGCGCCAGCAAGAGGGATAACTACGAGCAGTACTTC. This sequence encodes CASKRDNYEQYF.

This sequence joins TRBV5-1 and TRBJ2-1; TRBD2 might be the D (5 bases). The CDR3 runs 13 residues. Germline V gene data show CDR1 as SGHRS and CDR2 as YFSETQ. Trimming pared 5 bases from V and 5 bases from J, leaving 11 bases between. The CDR3 region is CASRASPNNEQFF. In DNA form, the CDR3 reads TGCGCCAGCAGGGCTAGCCCCAACAATGAGCAGTTCTTC.